Shown below are 20 T cell receptor beta chains from a single sample sequenced in a study of Ad26.COV2.S vaccination and SARS-CoV-2 variants. The repertoire was sequenced with immunoSEQ multiplex PCR; TCRdb's copy has only in-frame clones and lacks some. This sample carries around 300,000 clones, 90% of them seen once, and the ten largest clones take about 5%. Sample treatment: roughly 19 received Ad26.COV2.S at low or high dose, single or two shots; about five received placebo; per-sample allocation not given. Samples came from day 63 after the first vaccine or placebo injection. The specimen comprised peripheral blood, sampled in a trial of Ad26.COV2.S vaccine versus placebo. Source of these receptors: a person aged 18-65 years who received the Ad26.COV2.S COVID-19 vaccine or a placebo.

The chain employs TRBV14 and TRBJ2-7; TRBD1 aligns across 8 bases. This CDR3 spans 15 amino acids. CDR1 SGHDN and CDR2 FVKESK come from the germline V gene. V gave up 4 bases and J gave up 7 bases; unmatched junction bases: 12. The CDR3 sequence is CASSRPDRELGEQYF. CDR3 DNA sequence: TGTGCCAGCAGCCGGCCGGACAGGGAATTGGGTGAGCAGTACTTC. The full variable domain, its missing parts supplied by reference TRBV14 and TRBJ2-7, is EAGVTQFPSHSVIEKGQTVTLRCDPISGHDNLYWYRRVMGKEIKFLLHFVKESKQDESGMPNNRFLAERTGGTYSTLKVQPAELEDSGVYFCASSRPDRELGEQYFGPGTRLTVT.

The chain is built from TRBV7-6 and TRBJ2-5; 15 bases line up with TRBD2. From germline, CDR1 is SGHVS and CDR2 FNYEAQ. This CDR3 spans 18 amino acids. V shed 4 bases, J shed 5 bases, and the junction held 11 bases outside the gene matches. CDR3 residues: CASSSARTSGGAWETQYF. Written as DNA, the CDR3 is TGTGCCAGCAGCTCGGCCCGGACTAGCGGGGGGGCGTGGGAGACCCAGTACTTC.

This chain links TRBV11-3 with TRBJ1-4, with TRBD1 as a possible D gene (6 bases). CDR1 and CDR2 (germline): SGHNT, YENEEA. The CDR3 spans 16 residues. The V gene lost 2 bases and the J gene lost 7 bases, with 17 bases spanning the gap. CDR3 sequence reads: CASSLRGQLGAEKLFF. CDR3 sequence (DNA): TGTGCCAGCAGCTTACGAGGACAGTTAGGGGCTGAAAAACTGTTTTTT.

The chain uses TRBV10-2 and TRBJ1-5; the D gene is possibly TRBD1 (5 bases). Germline CDR1 WSHSY, CDR2 SAAADI. V was cut by 7 bases and J by 6 bases, with 16 bases left in between. The CDR3 is 14 residues long. CDR3 protein: CASMAREDAQPQHF. For the CDR3, the DNA is TGCGCCAGCATGGCCAGGGAAGATGCTCAGCCCCAGCATTTT.

CDR3 bases: TGTGCCAGCAGCTTAGTCGAGAACTATGGCTACACCTTC. Its protein product is CASSLVENYGYTF. The J gene is TRBJ1-2, the V gene TRBV7-8, with D hard to call. In germline, CDR1 is SGHVS, CDR2 FQNEAQ. This CDR3 region has 13 residues. Trimming stripped 1 base from V and 2 bases from J, with 5 bases between.

V is TRBV24-1 and J is TRBJ2-1; 10 bases line up with TRBD2. V lost 4 bases, J lost 13 bases, and 18 bases stayed unmatched. There are 17 residues in the CDR3. The germline V gene has CDR1 KGHDR and CDR2 SFDVKD. The CDR3 nucleotides are TGTGCCACCAGTGAAGCGGGGGGGCCGATACCCGATACAACCCAGTTCTTC. This codes for CATSEAGGPIPDTTQFF.

The chain combines TRBV9 with TRBJ2-1; no reliable D call. Between the trimmed V and J ends, which lost 0 bases and 1 base, there was a span of 11 bases. The CDR3 has 16 residues. Germline values: CDR1 SGDLS, CDR2 YYNGEE. The CDR3 DNA follows: TGTGCCAGCAGCGTAGCTCGTAGCCCTTCCTACAATGAGCAGTTCTTC. Its translation is CASSVARSPSYNEQFF.

CDR3 loop: CASSLVMRSTGELFF. Here the CDR3 DNA reads TGTGCCAGCAGCTTGGTCATGCGGTCGACCGGGGAGCTGTTTTTT. This chain uses TRBV7-2 with TRBJ2-2; D uncertain. CDR1 is SGHTA and CDR2 is FQGNSA in the germline V gene. The CDR3 contains 15 residues. V was shortened by 3 bases and J by 5 bases, with 13 bases between the two germline ends.

The chain has TRBV24-1 and TRBJ1-2; no firm D call. Germline CDR1 KGHDR, CDR2 SFDVKD. V lost 6 bases and J lost 8, with 9 bases in between. The CDR3 has 11 residues. DNA of the CDR3: TGTGCCACCAGTTCGGCTAGGGGCTACACCTTC. Its translation: CATSSARGYTF.

The chain recombines TRBV18 with TRBJ2-2; D gene unclear. The CDR3 length is 13 residues. CDR1 is KGHSH and CDR2 is LQKENI in the germline V gene. Trimming removed 3 bases from V and 1 base from J, with 3 bases in between. In DNA, the CDR3 is TGTGCCAGCTCACCTCGGAACACCGGGGAGCTGTTTTTT. Translating it yields CASSPRNTGELFF.

This chain connects TRBV25-1 to TRBJ2-3, with D hard to call. The CDR3 runs 12 residues. Germline CDR1 is MGHDK and CDR2 is SYGVNS. Trimming removed 5 bases from V and 1 base from J, with 4 bases in between. The CDR3 loop is CASSLRTDTQYF. As DNA, the CDR3 is TGTGCCAGCAGTCTCCGCACAGATACGCAGTATTTT.

The CDR3 spells CASSPKQGNTGELFF. The CDR3 DNA sequence: TGTGCCAGCTCACCAAAACAGGGGAACACCGGGGAGCTGTTTTTT. This chain uses TRBV18 with TRBJ2-2, with a tentative D call TRBD1 (6 bases). V lost 2 bases and J 1 base, leaving 8 bases between the germline ends. CDR3 length equals 15 residues. From germline, CDR1 is KGHSH and CDR2 LQKENI.

This clone came up once. This sequence joins TRBV6-2 or TRBV6-3 and TRBJ1-2; TRBD1 agrees at 9 bases. Germline V gene sequence: CDR1 MNHEY, CDR2 SVGEGT. This CDR3 region has 15 residues. The trim removed 6 bases at V and 2 bases at J, leaving 7 bases unmatched. In DNA, the CDR3 is TGTGCCAGCAGCTCGGACAGGGGAGACAACTATGGCTACACCTTC. Amino acids: CASSSDRGDNYGYTF.

This chain uses TRBV5-1 with TRBJ1-1; D is undetermined. V was cut by 0 bases and J by 1 base, with 13 bases left in between. The CDR3 is made up of 16 amino acids. Germline V gene data show CDR1 as SGHRS and CDR2 as YFSETQ. The CDR3 nucleotides are TGCGCCAGCAGCTTGGCCTGGTCGGATAGGAACACTGAAGCTTTCTTT. Translating it yields CASSLAWSDRNTEAFF.

This clone was found once. This chain joins TRBV6-1 and TRBJ2-7, with no clear D. From germline, CDR1 is MNHNS and CDR2 SASEGT. The CDR3 is made up of 13 amino acids. Trimming removed 0 bases from V and 3 bases from J, with 6 bases in between. The CDR3 loop is CASSEAASYEQYV. CDR3 DNA sequence: TGTGCCAGCAGTGAAGCCGCAAGCTACGAGCAGTACGTC.

V usage is TRBV6-5 and J usage is TRBJ2-7; TRBD1 matches at 9 bases. J lost 1 base, V lost 5 bases, and 6 bases had no gene match. The CDR3 contains 15 residues. Germline values: CDR1 MNHEY, CDR2 SVGAGI. CDR3 sequence: CASSTGGAPSYEQYF. The CDR3 DNA is TGTGCCAGCAGTACAGGGGGCGCCCCTTCCTACGAGCAGTACTTC.

The gene calls are TRBV4-3 and TRBJ1-1; D might be TRBD1 (6 bases). CDR1 and CDR2 from the germline V gene are LGHNA and YSLEER. CDR3 length: 16 amino acids. With 0 bases removed from V and 3 bases from J, the gap between germline ends came to 14 bases. The CDR3 protein is CASSQEVQGLDTEAFF. The CDR3 DNA follows: TGCGCCAGCAGCCAAGAGGTACAGGGCTTGGACACTGAAGCTTTCTTT.

The chain joins TRBV7-2 to TRBJ2-1, with no clear D. From germline, CDR1 is SGHTA and CDR2 FQGNSA. The V end was cut by 4 bases, the J end by 4 bases, with 11 bases between. The CDR3 is 14 amino acids. The CDR3 sequence: CASSSLSKYNEQFF. The CDR3, as DNA: TGTGCCAGCAGCTCTCTGAGTAAATACAATGAGCAGTTCTTC.

The rearrangement joins TRBV19 to TRBJ1-1; D gene ambiguous. The CDR3 contains 16 residues. V lost 6 bases, J lost 1 base, and 18 bases lay in between. From germline, CDR1 is LNHDA and CDR2 SQIVND (reference sequence). The CDR3 reads CASSRPGSPKNTEAFF. The CDR3 nucleotides are TGTGCCAGTAGCCGTCCGGGGTCCCCAAAGAACACTGAAGCTTTCTTT.

The rearrangement joins TRBV11-2 to TRBJ2-7; the D gene is possibly TRBD1 (5 bases). The germline V gene has CDR1 SGHAT and CDR2 FQNNGV. The CDR3 extends over 13 amino acids. Trimming took off 5 bases at V and 3 bases at J, with 11 bases between the two ends. As DNA, the CDR3 is TGTGCCAGCAGCAGACAGAAATTCTACGAGCAGTACGTC. It is translated as CASSRQKFYEQYV.